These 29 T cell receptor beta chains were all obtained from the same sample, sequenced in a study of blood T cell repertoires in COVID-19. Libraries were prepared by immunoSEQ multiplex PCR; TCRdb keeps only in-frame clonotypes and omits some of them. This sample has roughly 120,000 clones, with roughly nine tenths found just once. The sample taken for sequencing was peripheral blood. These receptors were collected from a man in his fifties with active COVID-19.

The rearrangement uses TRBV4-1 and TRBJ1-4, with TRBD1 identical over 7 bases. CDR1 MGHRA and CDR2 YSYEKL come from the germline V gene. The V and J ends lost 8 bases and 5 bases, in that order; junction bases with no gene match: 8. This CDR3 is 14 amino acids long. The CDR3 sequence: CASRRTGSNEKLFF. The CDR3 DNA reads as TGCGCCAGCCGAAGGACAGGTTCGAATGAAAAACTGTTTTTT.

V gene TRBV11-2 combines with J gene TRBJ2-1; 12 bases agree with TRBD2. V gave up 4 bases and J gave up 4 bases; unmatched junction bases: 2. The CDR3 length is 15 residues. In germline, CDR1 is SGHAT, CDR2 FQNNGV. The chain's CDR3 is CASSYGTSGYNEQFF. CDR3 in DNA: TGTGCCAGCAGCTACGGGACTAGCGGGTACAATGAGCAGTTCTTC.

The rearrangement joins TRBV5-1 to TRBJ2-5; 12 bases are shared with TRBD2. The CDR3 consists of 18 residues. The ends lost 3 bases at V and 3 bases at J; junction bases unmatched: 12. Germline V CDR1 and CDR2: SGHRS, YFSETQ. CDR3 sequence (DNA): TGCGCCAGCAGCTCCGCTTTAGGACTAGCGGGGTTTAAAGAGACCCAGTACTTC. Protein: CASSSALGLAGFKETQYF. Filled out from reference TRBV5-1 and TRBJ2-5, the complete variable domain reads KAGVTQTPRYLIKTRGQQVTLSCSPISGHRSVSWYQQTPGQGLQFLFEYFSETQRNKGNFPGRFSGRQFSNSRSEMNVSTLELGDSALYLCASSSALGLAGFKETQYFGPGTRLLVL.

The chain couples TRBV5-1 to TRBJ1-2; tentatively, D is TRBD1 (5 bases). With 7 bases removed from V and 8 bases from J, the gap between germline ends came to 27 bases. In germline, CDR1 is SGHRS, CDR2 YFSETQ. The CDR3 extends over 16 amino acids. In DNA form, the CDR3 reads TGCGCCAGCGCCCTCCAGGCACAGGCCGACAAATTGGGCTACACCTTC. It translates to CASALQAQADKLGYTF.

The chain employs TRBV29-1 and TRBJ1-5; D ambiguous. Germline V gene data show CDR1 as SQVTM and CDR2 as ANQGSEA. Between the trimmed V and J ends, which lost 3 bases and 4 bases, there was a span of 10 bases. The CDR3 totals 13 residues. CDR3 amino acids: CSVDGGKNQPQHF. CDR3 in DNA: TGCAGCGTTGATGGAGGGAAAAATCAGCCCCAGCATTTT.

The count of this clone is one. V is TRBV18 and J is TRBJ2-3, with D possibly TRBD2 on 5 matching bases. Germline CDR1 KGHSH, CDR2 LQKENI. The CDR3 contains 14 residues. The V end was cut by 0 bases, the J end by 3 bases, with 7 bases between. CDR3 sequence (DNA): TGTGCCAGCTCACCACCGAGGGCAACAGATACGCAGTATTTT. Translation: CASSPPRATDTQYF.

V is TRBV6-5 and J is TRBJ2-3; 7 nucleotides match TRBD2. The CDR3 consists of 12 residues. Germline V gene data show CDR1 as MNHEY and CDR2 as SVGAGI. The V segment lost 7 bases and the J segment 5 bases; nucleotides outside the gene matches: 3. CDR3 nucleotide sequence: TGTGCCAGCATTTCGGGGGGAGATACGCAGTATTTT. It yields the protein CASISGGDTQYF.

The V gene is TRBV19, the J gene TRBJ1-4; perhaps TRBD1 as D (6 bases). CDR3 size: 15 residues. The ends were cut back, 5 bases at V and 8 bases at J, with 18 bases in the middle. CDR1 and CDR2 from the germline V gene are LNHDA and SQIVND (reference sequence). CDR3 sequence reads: CASSPTGLAKEKLFF. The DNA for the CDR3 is TGTGCCAGTAGTCCAACAGGGTTGGCGAAGGAAAAACTGTTTTTT.

The CDR3: CASSLDQGADNSPLHF. Written as DNA, the CDR3 is TGCGCCAGCAGCTTGGACCAGGGGGCGGATAATTCACCCCTCCACTTT. This chain connects TRBV5-1 to TRBJ1-6; 8 bases match TRBD1. The CDR3 contains 16 residues. Per germline, CDR1 SGHRS and CDR2 YFSETQ. J gave up 5 bases and V 0 bases, and 4 bases lay outside the gene matches.

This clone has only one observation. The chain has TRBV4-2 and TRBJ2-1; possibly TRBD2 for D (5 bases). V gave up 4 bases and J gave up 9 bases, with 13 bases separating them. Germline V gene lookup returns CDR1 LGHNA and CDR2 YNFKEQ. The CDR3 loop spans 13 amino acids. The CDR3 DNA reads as TGTGCCAGCAGCCCGTTGGTGGCGGGTGAGCAGTTCTTC. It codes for CASSPLVAGEQFF.

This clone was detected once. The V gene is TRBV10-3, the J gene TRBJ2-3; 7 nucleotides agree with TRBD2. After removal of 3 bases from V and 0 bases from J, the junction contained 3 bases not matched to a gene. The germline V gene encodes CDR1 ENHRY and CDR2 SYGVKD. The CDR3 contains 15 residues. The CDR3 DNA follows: TGTGCCATCAGTGAAACTAGCGCTAGCACAGATACGCAGTATTTT. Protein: CAISETSASTDTQYF.

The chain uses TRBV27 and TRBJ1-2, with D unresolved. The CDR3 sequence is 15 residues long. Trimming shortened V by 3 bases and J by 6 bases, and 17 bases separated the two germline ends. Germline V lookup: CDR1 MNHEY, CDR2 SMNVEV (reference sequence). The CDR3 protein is CASSFGDSLGNGYTF. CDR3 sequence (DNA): TGTGCCAGCAGTTTCGGGGATTCCCTTGGGAATGGCTACACCTTC.

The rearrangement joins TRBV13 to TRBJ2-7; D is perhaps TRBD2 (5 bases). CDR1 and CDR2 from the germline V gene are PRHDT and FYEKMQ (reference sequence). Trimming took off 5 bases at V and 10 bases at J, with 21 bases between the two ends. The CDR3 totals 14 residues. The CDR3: CASSLQGRTLGQYF. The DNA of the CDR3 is TGTGCCAGCAGCCTTCAAGGACGGACTTTAGGACAGTACTTC.

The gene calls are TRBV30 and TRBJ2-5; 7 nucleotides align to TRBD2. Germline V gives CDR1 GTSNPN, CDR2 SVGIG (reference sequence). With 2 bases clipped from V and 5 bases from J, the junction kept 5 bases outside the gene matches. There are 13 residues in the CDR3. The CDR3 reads CAWSWREYETQYF. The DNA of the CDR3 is TGTGCCTGGAGTTGGCGGGAGTATGAGACCCAGTACTTC.

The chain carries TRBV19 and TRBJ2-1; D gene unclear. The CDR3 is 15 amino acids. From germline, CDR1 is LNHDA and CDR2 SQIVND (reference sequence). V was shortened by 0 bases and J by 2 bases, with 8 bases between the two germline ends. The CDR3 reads CASSIEGSTYNEQFF. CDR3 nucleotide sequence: TGTGCCAGTAGTATAGAAGGTAGCACCTACAATGAGCAGTTCTTC.

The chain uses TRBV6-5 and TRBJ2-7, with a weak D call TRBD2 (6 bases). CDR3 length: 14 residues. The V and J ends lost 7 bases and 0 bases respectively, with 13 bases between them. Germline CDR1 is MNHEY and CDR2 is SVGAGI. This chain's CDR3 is CASTRGPSSYEQYF. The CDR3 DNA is TGTGCCAGCACGCGGGGCCCGAGCTCCTACGAGCAGTACTTC.

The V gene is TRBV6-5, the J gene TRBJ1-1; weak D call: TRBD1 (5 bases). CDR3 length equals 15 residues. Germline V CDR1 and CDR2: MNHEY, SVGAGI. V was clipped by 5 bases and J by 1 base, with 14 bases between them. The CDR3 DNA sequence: TGTGCCAGCAGTCCCCGGGCAGGGAAGAACACTGAAGCTTTCTTT. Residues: CASSPRAGKNTEAFF.

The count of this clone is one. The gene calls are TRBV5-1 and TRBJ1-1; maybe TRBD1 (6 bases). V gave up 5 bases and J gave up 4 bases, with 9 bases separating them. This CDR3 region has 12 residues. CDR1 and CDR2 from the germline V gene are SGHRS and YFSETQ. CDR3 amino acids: CASRGGGTEAFF. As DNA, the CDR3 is TGCGCCAGCAGGGGAGGGGGCACTGAAGCTTTCTTT. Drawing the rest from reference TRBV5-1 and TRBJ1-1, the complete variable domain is KAGVTQTPRYLIKTRGQQVTLSCSPISGHRSVSWYQQTPGQGLQFLFEYFSETQRNKGNFPGRFSGRQFSNSRSEMNVSTLELGDSALYLCASRGGGTEAFFGQGTRLTVV.

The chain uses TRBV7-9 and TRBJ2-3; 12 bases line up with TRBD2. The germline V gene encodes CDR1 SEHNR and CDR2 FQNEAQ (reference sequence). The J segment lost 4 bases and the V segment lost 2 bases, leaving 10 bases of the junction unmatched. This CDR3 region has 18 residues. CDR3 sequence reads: CASSLPLRLAGVSDTQYF. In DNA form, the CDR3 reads TGTGCCAGCAGCTTACCCTTAAGACTAGCGGGGGTTTCAGATACGCAGTATTTT.

The CDR3 coding sequence is TGTGCCAGCAGCAGACCGGGACTAGCTGAAAAAGAGACCCAGTACTTC. Protein product: CASSRPGLAEKETQYF. J is TRBJ2-5 and V is TRBV5-4; 9 bases fit TRBD2. V trimming: 4 bases; J trimming: 3 bases; junction bases outside the gene matches: 10. CDR1 and CDR2 (germline): SGHNT, YYREEE (reference sequence). The CDR3 has 16 residues.

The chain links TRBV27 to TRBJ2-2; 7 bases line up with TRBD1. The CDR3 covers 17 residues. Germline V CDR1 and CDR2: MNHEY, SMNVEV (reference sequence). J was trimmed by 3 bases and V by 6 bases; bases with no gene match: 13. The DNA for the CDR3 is TGTGCCAGCAGCCCCGGAACAGGGGACCCTCACACCGGGGAGCTGTTTTTT. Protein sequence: CASSPGTGDPHTGELFF.

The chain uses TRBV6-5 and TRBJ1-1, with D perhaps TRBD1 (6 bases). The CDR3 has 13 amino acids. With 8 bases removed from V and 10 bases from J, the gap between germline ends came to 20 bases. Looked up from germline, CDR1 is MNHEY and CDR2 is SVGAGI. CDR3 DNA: TGTGCCAGCTTAGACAGGAGTAGTTGGACAGCTTTCTTT. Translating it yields CASLDRSSWTAFF.

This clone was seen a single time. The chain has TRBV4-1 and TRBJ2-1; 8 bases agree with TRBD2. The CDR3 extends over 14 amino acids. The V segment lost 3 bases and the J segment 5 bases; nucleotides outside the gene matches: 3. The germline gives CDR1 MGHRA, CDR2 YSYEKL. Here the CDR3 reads CASSQGLGDNEQFF. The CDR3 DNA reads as TGCGCCAGCAGCCAGGGACTAGGGGACAATGAGCAGTTCTTC.

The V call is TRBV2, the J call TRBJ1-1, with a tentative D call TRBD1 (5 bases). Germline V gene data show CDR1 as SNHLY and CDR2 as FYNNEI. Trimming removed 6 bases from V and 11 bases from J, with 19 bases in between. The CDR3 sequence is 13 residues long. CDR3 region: CASSPLWQGWAFF. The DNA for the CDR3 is TGTGCCAGCAGCCCCCTTTGGCAGGGCTGGGCTTTCTTT. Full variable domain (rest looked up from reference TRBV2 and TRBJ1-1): EPEVTQTPSHQVTQMGQEVILRCVPISNHLYFYWYRQILGQKVEFLVSFYNNEISEKSEIFDDQFSVERPDGSNFTLKIRSTKLEDSAMYFCASSPLWQGWAFFGQGTRLTVV.

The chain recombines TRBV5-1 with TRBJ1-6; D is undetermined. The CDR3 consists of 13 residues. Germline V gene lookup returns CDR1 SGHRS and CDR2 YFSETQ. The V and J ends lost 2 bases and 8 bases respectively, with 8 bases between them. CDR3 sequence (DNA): TGCGCCAGCAGCTTCGTAGAGGATTCACCCCTCCACTTT. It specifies CASSFVEDSPLHF.

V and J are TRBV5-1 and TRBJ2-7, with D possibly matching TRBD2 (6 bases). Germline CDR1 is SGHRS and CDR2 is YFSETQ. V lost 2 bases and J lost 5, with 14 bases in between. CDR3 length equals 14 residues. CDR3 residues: CASSFRGSGDEQYV. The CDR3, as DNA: TGCGCCAGCAGCTTCCGGGGGAGTGGGGACGAGCAGTACGTC.

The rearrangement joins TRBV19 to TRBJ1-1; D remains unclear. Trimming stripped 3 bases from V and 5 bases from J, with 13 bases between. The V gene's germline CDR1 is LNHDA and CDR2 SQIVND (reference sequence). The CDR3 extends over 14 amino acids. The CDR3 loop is CASSMRPPGTEAFF. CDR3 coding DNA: TGTGCCAGTAGTATGAGACCCCCGGGAACTGAAGCTTTCTTT.

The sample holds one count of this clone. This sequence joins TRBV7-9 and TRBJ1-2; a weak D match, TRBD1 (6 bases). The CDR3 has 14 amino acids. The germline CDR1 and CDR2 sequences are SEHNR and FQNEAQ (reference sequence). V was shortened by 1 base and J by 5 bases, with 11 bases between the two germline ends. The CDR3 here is CASSLVGTWYGYTF. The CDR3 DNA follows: TGTGCCAGCAGCTTAGTAGGGACATGGTATGGCTACACCTTC.

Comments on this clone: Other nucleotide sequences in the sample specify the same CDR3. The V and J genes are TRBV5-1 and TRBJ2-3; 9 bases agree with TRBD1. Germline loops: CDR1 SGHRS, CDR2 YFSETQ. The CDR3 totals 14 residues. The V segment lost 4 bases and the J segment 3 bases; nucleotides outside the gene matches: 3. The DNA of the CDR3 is TGCGCCAGCAGCCGTGGACAGGGGACAGATACGCAGTATTTT. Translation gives CASSRGQGTDTQYF.